Below, 5 T cell receptor beta chains from the same sample are listed, as sequenced in a study of shared clonotypes between healthy human individuals. Assay used: immunoSEQ multiplex PCR; TCRdb lists only in-frame clones, some missing. Of around 500,000 clones listed, over 70% are singletons. Sequencing input: PBMCs. Receptors originate from a woman aged 40-49 years in good health. Some clones in this sample may be carry-over from other donors' samples.

Note on this clone: This sequence is one base from a far larger clone and is likely a read error. The sample holds other DNA sequences that translate to the same CDR3. The rearrangement joins TRBV6-6 to TRBJ2-5, with a weak D call TRBD1 (6 bases). V shed 4 bases and J shed 1 base, with 10 bases lying between them. The germline gives CDR1 MNHNY, CDR2 SVGAGI (reference sequence). The CDR3 contains 14 residues. CDR3 region: CASSSQGAQETQYF. In DNA, the CDR3 is TGTGCCAGCAGTTCACAGGGTGCCCAAGAGACCCAGTACTTC.

The gene calls are TRBV7-2 and TRBJ2-7; D not certain. V was cut by 1 base and J by 6 bases, with 10 bases left in between. The CDR3 runs 13 residues. The germline CDR1 and CDR2 sequences are SGHTA and FQGNSA. CDR3 amino acids: CASSLVDYSEQYF. The CDR3 DNA is TGTGCCAGCAGCTTAGTGGATTACTCCGAGCAGTACTTC.

The CDR3 is CAWAGGPNEKLFF. CDR3 bases: TGTGCCTGGGCAGGGGGTCCTAATGAAAAACTGTTTTTT. The chain combines TRBV30 with TRBJ1-4; 7 bases match TRBD1. In germline, CDR1 is GTSNPN, CDR2 SVGIG (reference sequence). After removal of 5 bases from V and 3 bases from J, the junction contained 3 bases not matched to a gene. The CDR3 is made up of 13 amino acids.

CDR3 amino acids: CASSPGSQAFF. As DNA, the CDR3 is TGTGCCAGCAGTCCCGGGAGCCAAGCTTTCTTT. This chain uses TRBV6-6 with TRBJ1-1; unclear D gene. Germline V lookup: CDR1 MNHNY, CDR2 SVGAGI (reference sequence). With 5 bases removed from V and 9 bases from J, the gap between germline ends came to 10 bases. The CDR3 loop spans 11 amino acids.

Remarks on this clone: Only one base separates this from a far larger clonotype, so it likely reflects a read error. The chain recombines TRBV2 with TRBJ1-1; the D gene is possibly TRBD1 (5 bases). The CDR3 has 13 residues. The V end lost 5 bases, the J end lost 7 bases, and 14 bases lay between the germline ends. Germline-derived CDR1 and CDR2 are SNHLY and FYNNEI. This CDR3 is CASSWGPDLEAFF. DNA for the CDR3: TGTGCCAGCAGTTGGGGACCGGACCTTGAAGCTTTCTTT.